One sample yielded the 28 T cell receptor beta chains listed below, sequenced in a study of control samples from healthy donors and cancer patients. TCRdb's table, derived via immunoSEQ multiplex PCR, lists solely in-frame clones and lacks some. This sample has roughly 130,000 clones, with approximately 90% found just once. Sequences were obtained from blood. The receptors here all came from a man aged 18-30 years in good health.

The gene calls are TRBV3-1 (or the pseudogene TRBV3-2) and TRBJ2-3, with D possibly matching TRBD1 (8 bases). V was pared by 0 bases and J by 14 bases, with 24 bases between. Germline lookup yields CDR1 LGHDT and CDR2 YNNKEL (reference sequence). The CDR3 loop spans 16 amino acids. The CDR3 loop reads CASSQELAASGQGRYF. CDR3 nucleotide sequence: TGTGCCAGCAGCCAAGAGCTAGCGGCTAGCGGACAGGGCCGGTATTTT.

The chain couples TRBV2 to TRBJ1-6, with D hard to call. Trimming removed 4 bases at V and 5 bases at J, with 6 bases between. The CDR3 length is 13 residues. Germline V gene lookup returns CDR1 SNHLY and CDR2 FYNNEI. Here the CDR3 reads CASSGRDNSPLHF. CDR3 nucleotide sequence: TGTGCCAGCAGTGGACGGGATAATTCACCCCTCCACTTT.

This clone occurred a few times. This chain joins TRBV6-5 and TRBJ1-5; maybe TRBD1 (5 bases). Per germline, CDR1 MNHEY and CDR2 SVGAGI. The CDR3 has 15 residues. V was pared by 6 bases and J by 0 bases, with 12 bases between. CDR3 in DNA: TGTGCCAGCAGCGGCGGGACGGTTAGCAATCAGCCCCAGCATTTT. The encoded protein is CASSGGTVSNQPQHF.

The chain combines TRBV2 with TRBJ2-1; D might be TRBD2 (6 bases). Trimming removed 9 bases from V and 2 bases from J, with 14 bases in between. The CDR3 is 14 residues long. The V gene's germline CDR1 is SNHLY and CDR2 FYNNEI. The CDR3 here is CASRSGVAYNEQFF. The CDR3 bases are TGTGCCAGTCGGTCGGGGGTGGCCTACAATGAGCAGTTCTTC. Full variable domain (rest looked up from reference TRBV2 and TRBJ2-1): EPEVTQTPSHQVTQMGQEVILRCVPISNHLYFYWYRQILGQKVEFLVSFYNNEISEKSEIFDDQFSVERPDGSNFTLKIRSTKLEDSAMYFCASRSGVAYNEQFFGPGTRLTVL.

This sequence joins TRBV6-1 and TRBJ2-3; D gene unclear. With 3 bases removed from V and 3 bases from J, the gap between germline ends came to 13 bases. Looked up from germline, CDR1 is MNHNS and CDR2 is SASEGT. The CDR3 totals 15 residues. The CDR3 reads CASSDLGPTTDTQYF. CDR3 nucleotides: TGTGCCAGCAGTGACCTCGGGCCGACTACAGATACGCAGTATTTT.

The chain employs TRBV5-1 and TRBJ2-1; D uncertain. Trimming cost V 0 bases and J 0 bases, with 7 bases left between them. The length of the CDR3 is 15 residues. Germline-derived CDR1 and CDR2 are SGHRS and YFSETQ. The CDR3, as DNA: TGCGCCAGCAGCTTGGAGGAGCGCTCCTACAATGAGCAGTTCTTC. Its protein product is CASSLEERSYNEQFF.

The chain has TRBV6-5 and TRBJ2-1; possible D gene TRBD2, 5 bases. In germline, CDR1 is MNHEY, CDR2 SVGAGI. V lost 6 bases to trimming and J lost 7 bases, with 10 bases between them. This CDR3 comprises 12 residues. The CDR3 DNA reads TGTGCCAGCAGCCTACTAGGGAATGAGCAGTTCTTC. Its protein product is CASSLLGNEQFF.

The chain employs TRBV10-2 and TRBJ2-7, with TRBD1 matching 12 bases. The CDR3 has 20 amino acids. The J segment lost 3 bases and the V segment lost 2 bases, leaving 17 bases of the junction unmatched. CDR1 is WSHSY and CDR2 is SAAADI in the germline V gene. This CDR3 is CASSEPHARDRGQEYYEQYF. CDR3 bases: TGCGCCAGCAGTGAGCCTCACGCCCGGGACAGGGGGCAGGAATACTACGAGCAGTACTTC.

This chain uses TRBV5-1 with TRBJ2-2; 8 bases fit TRBD2. V shed 0 bases and J 3 bases; nucleotides not matched to a gene: 4. The CDR3 consists of 16 residues. CDR1 is SGHRS, CDR2 YFSETQ, per germline. The CDR3, as DNA: TGCGCCAGCAGCTTGGGACTAGCGACCTACACCGGGGAGCTGTTTTTT. This codes for CASSLGLATYTGELFF.

The rearrangement links TRBV12-3 or TRBV12-4 to TRBJ2-1, with a possible D match to TRBD1 (6 bases). This CDR3 region has 11 residues. The germline V and J ends were trimmed by 6 bases and 10 bases, with 10 bases remaining between them. The CDR3 loop reads CASRIQGEQFF. As DNA, the CDR3 is TGTGCCAGCAGAATACAGGGAGAGCAGTTCTTC.

This clone was seen just once. The chain carries TRBV6-5 and TRBJ1-2; possibly TRBD1 for D (5 bases). Trimming left V 6 bases short and J 8 bases short, with 10 bases between. CDR3 size: 11 residues. Germline-derived CDR1 and CDR2 are MNHEY and SVGAGI. CDR3 DNA sequence: TGTGCCAGCAGAAGACAGTACGGCTACACCTTC. It yields the protein CASRRQYGYTF.

The chain links TRBV29-1 to TRBJ1-4, with D maybe TRBD1 (5 bases). Germline values: CDR1 SQVTM, CDR2 ANQGSEA. Trimming cost V 7 bases and J 5 bases, with 20 bases left between them. There are 15 residues in the CDR3. The CDR3 nucleotides read TGCAGCGCCCGTGGGGGGTTTTTCGGAAATGAAAAACTGTTTTTT. It yields the protein CSARGGFFGNEKLFF. Drawing the rest from reference TRBV29-1 and TRBJ1-4, the complete variable domain is SAVISQKPSRDICQRGTSLTIQCQVDSQVTMMFWYRQQPGQSLTLIATANQGSEATYESGFVIDKFPISRPNLTFSTLTVSNMSPEDSSIYLCSARGGFFGNEKLFFGSGTQLSVL.

The V and J genes are TRBV27 and TRBJ2-7, with TRBD2 as a possible D gene (5 bases). Germline V CDR1 and CDR2: MNHEY, SMNVEV (reference sequence). V lost 0 bases, J lost 4 bases, and 16 bases lay in between. This CDR3 is 16 amino acids long. The CDR3 sequence: CASSLSLGRTGYEQYF. The CDR3 DNA reads as TGTGCCAGCAGTTTATCTTTGGGTCGTACGGGGTACGAGCAGTACTTC.

The chain links TRBV7-3 to TRBJ2-3; 10 bases map to TRBD2. Looked up from germline, CDR1 is SGHTA and CDR2 is FQGTGA. V dropped 5 bases and J dropped 1; count of bases not matched to a gene: 6. The CDR3 spans 16 residues. Here the CDR3 reads CASSVSSGGGTDTQYF. The CDR3 coding sequence is TGTGCCAGCAGCGTATCTAGCGGGGGAGGCACAGATACGCAGTATTTT.

The chain joins TRBV30 to TRBJ1-2; tentatively, D is TRBD1 (5 bases). Germline CDR1 is GTSNPN and CDR2 is SVGIG (reference sequence). CDR3 length: 14 amino acids. V lost 3 bases to trimming and J lost 8 bases, with 19 bases between them. The CDR3 nucleotides read TGTGCCTGGAGCGGAACCACAGGAGTAGGGGGCTACACCTTC. Amino acid sequence: CAWSGTTGVGGYTF.

The chain employs TRBV4-2 and TRBJ2-7; D might be TRBD2 (5 bases). V was shortened by 0 bases and J by 4 bases, with 13 bases between the two germline ends. The germline CDR1 and CDR2 sequences are LGHNA and YNFKEQ. This CDR3 region has 15 residues. CDR3 in DNA: TGTGCCAGCAGCCAAGATCTAGGACGGACTTACGAGCAGTACTTC. Translation: CASSQDLGRTYEQYF.

V is TRBV6-1 and J is TRBJ1-5; TRBD1 matches at 7 bases. Unmatched junction bases numbered 10, after V lost 4 bases and J lost 1 base. Germline V gene lookup returns CDR1 MNHNS and CDR2 SASEGT. The CDR3 covers 17 residues. The CDR3 spells CASSGRQGGFSNQPQHF. Here the CDR3 DNA reads TGTGCCAGCAGTGGACGACAGGGCGGTTTCAGCAATCAGCCCCAGCATTTT.

The J gene is TRBJ1-1, the V gene TRBV29-1, with TRBD1 matching 8 bases. CDR1 is SQVTM and CDR2 is ANQGSEA in the germline V gene. The CDR3 sequence is 13 residues long. V gave up 6 bases and J gave up 4 bases; unmatched junction bases: 7. The CDR3 nucleotides read TGCAGCGTGTCCCAGGGGGCAAGCACTGAAGCTTTCTTT. The encoded protein is CSVSQGASTEAFF.

V gene TRBV4-2 combines with J gene TRBJ1-3, with D unclear. This CDR3 is built from 16 residues. Germline V gives CDR1 LGHNA, CDR2 YNFKEQ. Trimming removed 3 bases from V and 0 bases from J, with 12 bases in between. CDR3 coding DNA: TGTGCCAGCAGCCACCTAATAGAGGTCTCTGGAAACACCATATATTTT. It encodes CASSHLIEVSGNTIYF.

There are a few counts of this clone. This chain joins TRBV7-8 and TRBJ1-2, with 8 bases aligning to TRBD1. J lost 7 bases, V lost 4 bases, and 8 bases had no gene match. In germline, CDR1 is SGHVS, CDR2 FQNEAQ. This CDR3 spans 14 amino acids. The CDR3 region is CASSSFQGAPGYTF. CDR3 in DNA: TGTGCCAGCAGCTCCTTCCAGGGGGCGCCTGGCTACACCTTC.

This sequence joins TRBV27 and TRBJ2-7, with TRBD1 identical over 9 bases. The CDR3 sequence is 15 residues long. The ends lost 4 bases at V and 4 bases at J; junction bases unmatched: 8. Germline V gives CDR1 MNHEY, CDR2 SMNVEV (reference sequence). The CDR3 DNA sequence: TGTGCCAGCAGTTACAGGACAGGGGAGGCTTACGAGCAGTACTTC. This codes for CASSYRTGEAYEQYF.

The V and J genes are TRBV6-2 or TRBV6-3 and TRBJ1-1; no definite D call. In germline, CDR1 is MNHEY, CDR2 SVGEGT. Trimming left V 0 bases short and J 1 base short, with 15 bases between. The CDR3 consists of 17 residues. CDR3 DNA: TGTGCCAGCAGTTACTCTCGGGCCCGCTTTTGGAACACTGAAGCTTTCTTT. This translates into CASSYSRARFWNTEAFF.

The V and J genes are TRBV10-3 and TRBJ1-3, with 7 bases lining up with TRBD1. The CDR3 is made up of 14 amino acids. CDR1 is ENHRY, CDR2 SYGVKD, per germline. After removal of 0 bases from V and 7 bases from J, the junction contained 3 bases not matched to a gene. The DNA for the CDR3 is TGTGCCATCAGTGAGTCGACAGGGCGGAACACCATATATTTT. Its translation: CAISESTGRNTIYF.

This chain uses TRBV15 with TRBJ2-1; TRBD2 is a possible D gene (6 bases). V lost 3 bases, J lost 3 bases, and 12 bases lay in between. Germline CDR1 is LNHNV and CDR2 is YYDKDF (reference sequence). This CDR3 has 15 amino acids. The CDR3 region is CATSRGPSDYNEQFF. The CDR3 nucleotides read TGTGCCACCAGCAGGGGACCTAGCGACTACAATGAGCAGTTCTTC. Drawing the rest from reference TRBV15 and TRBJ2-1, the complete variable domain is DAMVIQNPRYQVTQFGKPVTLSCSQTLNHNVMYWYQQKSSQAPKLLFHYYDKDFNNEADTPDNFQSRRPNTSFCFLDIRSPGLGDTAMYLCATSRGPSDYNEQFFGPGTRLTVL.

J is TRBJ2-5 and V is TRBV25-1; no reliable D call. In germline, CDR1 is MGHDK, CDR2 SYGVNS. The CDR3 has 14 residues. Trimming removed 4 bases at V and 0 bases at J, with 9 bases between. The CDR3 nucleotides read TGTGCCAGCAGTGCCAGGTCGTACCAAGAGACCCAGTACTTC. Translation: CASSARSYQETQYF.

J is TRBJ1-2 and V is TRBV19; no definite D call. CDR3 length equals 11 residues. Germline lookup yields CDR1 LNHDA and CDR2 SQIVND (reference sequence). The V end lost 8 bases, the J end lost 2 bases, and 6 bases lay between the germline ends. CDR3 DNA sequence: TGTGCCAGTGACGGAAACTATGGCTACACCTTC. Its translation: CASDGNYGYTF.

V is TRBV4-1 and J is TRBJ2-5; D is unresolved. CDR1 is MGHRA and CDR2 is YSYEKL in the germline V gene. Trimming left V 1 base short and J 1 base short, with 10 bases between. The CDR3 is 15 amino acids. CDR3 sequence reads: CASSQGPRLQETQYF. DNA of the CDR3: TGCGCCAGCAGCCAAGGACCCCGACTCCAAGAGACCCAGTACTTC.

This CDR3 is CASSLQAPPGGELFF. CDR3 sequence (DNA): TGTGCCAGCAGCCTGCAGGCTCCACCTGGCGGGGAGCTGTTTTTT. V gene TRBV14 combines with J gene TRBJ2-2; D unresolved. Between the trimmed V and J ends, which lost 4 bases and 7 bases, there was a span of 16 bases. This CDR3 contains 15 residues. CDR1 and CDR2 from the germline V gene are SGHDN and FVKESK.